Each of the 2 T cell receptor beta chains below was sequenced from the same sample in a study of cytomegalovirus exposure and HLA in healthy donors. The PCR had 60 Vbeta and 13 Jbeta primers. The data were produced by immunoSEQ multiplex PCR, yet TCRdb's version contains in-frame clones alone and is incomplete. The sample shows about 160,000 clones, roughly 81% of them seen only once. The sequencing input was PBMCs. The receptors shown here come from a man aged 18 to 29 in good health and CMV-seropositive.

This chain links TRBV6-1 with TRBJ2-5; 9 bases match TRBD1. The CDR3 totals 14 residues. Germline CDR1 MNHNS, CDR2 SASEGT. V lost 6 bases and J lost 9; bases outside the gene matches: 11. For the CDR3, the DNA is TGTGCCAGCAGCGGGGTAGGACAGGGGTCTTCCCAGTACTTC. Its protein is CASSGVGQGSSQYF.

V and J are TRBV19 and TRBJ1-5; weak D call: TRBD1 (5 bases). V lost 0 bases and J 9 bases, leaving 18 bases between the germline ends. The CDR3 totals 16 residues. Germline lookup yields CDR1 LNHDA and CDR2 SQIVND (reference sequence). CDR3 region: CASSIEGGRVGRPQHF. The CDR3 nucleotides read TGTGCCAGTAGTATAGAGGGCGGCAGGGTTGGACGGCCCCAGCATTTT.